This entry describes one T cell receptor beta chain. Trimming pared 2 bases from V and 6 bases from J, leaving 11 bases between. The CDR3 is 14 residues long. Per the germline V gene, CDR1 is SEHNR and CDR2 is FQNEAQ (reference sequence). Naive CD45RA+ and memory CD45RA-negative subsets were split from CD4+ cells. The sample is drawn from a study of shared clonotypes between healthy human individuals. Study in general: Three CD4 naive, three CD4 memory, two CD8 naive and one CD8 memory plate were used per donor.

The table came from immunoSEQ multiplex PCR; TCRdb's copy has only in-frame clones and leaves some out. The sample includes about 2.4 million clones, 93% of them seen just once. The J gene is TRBJ2-1, the V gene TRBV7-9; D unclear. The sequencing sample was made of naive CD4+ T cells from PBMCs. The subset was: CD45RA+ positively selected. The TCR originated in a man aged 18-30 years in good health. Some clones in this sample may be carry-over from other donors' samples. The CDR3 DNA reads TGTGCCAGCAGCTTATTCGGCGGCCTCAATGAGCAGTTCTTC. This gives the protein CASSLFGGLNEQFF.